The clone carrying this TCR beta chain was picked up a small number of times. The source of the sample is a study of T-cell memory formation after mild COVID-19. TCRdb fed the 5' RACE reads into MiXCR, producing one record per CDR3 protein. The sample holds roughly 190,000 distinct CDR3 sequences, over 9.5% seen once. The V end was cut by 7 bases, the J end by 3 bases, with 10 bases between. The CDR3 contains 14 residues. The germline V gene has CDR1 MDHEN and CDR2 SYDVKM. Sequenced sample: PBMCs or a T cell subset sorted from them (not recorded which). This chain links TRBV28 with TRBJ1-6; the D is unclear. This TCR was sampled from a man aged 18 to 29 who had mild COVID-19 (a few samples of this study predate the infection). Cell type and time point are not known. CDR3 residues: CASTTGSYNSPLHF. The DNA for the CDR3 is TGTGCCAGCACAACCGGGAGCTATAATTCACCCCTCCACTTT.